This TCR beta chain emerged from a study of glioma-infiltrating T cells. Study-level findings and limits: Above-expected tissue-blood divergence occurred in all gliomas, most in low-grade ones. CDR3 overlap between tissue and blood was very small.

Amplification of TCR alpha and beta CDR3 regions from RNA used iRepertoire nested multiplex PCR. TCRdb reprocessed the multiplex PCR reads via MiXCR and lists one record per CDR3 protein. The sample holds 150,000 to 200,000 distinct CDR3 sequences, roughly 32% seen once. The CDR3 is made up of 13 amino acids. V was shortened by 4 bases and J by 0 bases, with 9 bases between the two germline ends. The germline V gene encodes CDR1 SQVTM and CDR2 ANQGSEA. This clonotype occurred many times. The antigen is not known. The sequence came from a human donor with low-grade glioma or glioblastoma, undergoing nonglioma brain surgery, or in good health (not recorded which). The V gene is TRBV29-1, the J gene TRBJ1-2; a weak D match, TRBD1 (6 bases). The sample comprised glioma tissue, nonneoplastic brain tissue, or PBMCs (not recorded which). CDR3 sequence (DNA): TGCAGCGTTGGGGACACAGCTAACTATGGCTACACCTTC. This encodes CSVGDTANYGYTF. The entire variable domain, with the rest obtained from reference TRBV29-1 and TRBJ1-2, is as follows: SAVISQKPSRDICQRGTSLTIQCQVDSQVTMMFWYRQQPGQSLTLIATANQGSEATYESGFVIDKFPISRPNLTFSTLTVSNMSPEDSSIYLCSVGDTANYGYTFGSGTRLTVV.